This T cell receptor beta chain stems from a study of cytomegalovirus exposure and HLA in healthy donors. A remark on this clone: Its antigen is not identified.

PCR employed 60 Vbeta and 13 Jbeta primers. Assay used: immunoSEQ multiplex PCR; TCRdb lists only in-frame clones, some missing. The sample has roughly 180,000 clones; 80% are singletons. Study findings and constraints: When analyzed later, a missense DCLRE1C variant was found to be linked to TCR beta V- and J-gene trimming.

The clonotype was recovered from a man aged 25-45 years in good health and CMV-seronegative. Material: PBMCs.

The CDR3 nucleotides read TGTGCCAGCAGCTCCCAGGGTCGGACAGATACGCAGTATTTT. It codes for CASSSQGRTDTQYF. This rearrangement joins TRBV2 to TRBJ2-3; TRBD1 is a possible D gene (5 bases). Germline-derived CDR1 and CDR2 are SNHLY and FYNNEI. V lost 6 bases and J 3 bases, leaving 13 bases between the germline ends. The CDR3 extends over 14 amino acids.